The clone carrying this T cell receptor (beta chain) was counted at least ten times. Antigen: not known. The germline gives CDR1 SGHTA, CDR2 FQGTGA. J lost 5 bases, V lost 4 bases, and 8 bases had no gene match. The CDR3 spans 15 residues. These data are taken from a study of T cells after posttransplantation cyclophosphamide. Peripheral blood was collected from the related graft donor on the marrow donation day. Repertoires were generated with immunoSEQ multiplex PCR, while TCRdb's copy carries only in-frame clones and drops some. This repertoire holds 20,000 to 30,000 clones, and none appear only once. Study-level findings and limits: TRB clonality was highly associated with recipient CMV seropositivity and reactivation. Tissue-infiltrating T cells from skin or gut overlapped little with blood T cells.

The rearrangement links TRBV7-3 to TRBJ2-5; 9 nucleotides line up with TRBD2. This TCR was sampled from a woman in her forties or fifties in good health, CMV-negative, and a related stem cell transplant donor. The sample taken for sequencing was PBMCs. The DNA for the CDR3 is TGTGCCAGCAGCTCCCAGGGACTAGCAGATGAGACCCAGTACTTC. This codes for CASSSQGLADETQYF.